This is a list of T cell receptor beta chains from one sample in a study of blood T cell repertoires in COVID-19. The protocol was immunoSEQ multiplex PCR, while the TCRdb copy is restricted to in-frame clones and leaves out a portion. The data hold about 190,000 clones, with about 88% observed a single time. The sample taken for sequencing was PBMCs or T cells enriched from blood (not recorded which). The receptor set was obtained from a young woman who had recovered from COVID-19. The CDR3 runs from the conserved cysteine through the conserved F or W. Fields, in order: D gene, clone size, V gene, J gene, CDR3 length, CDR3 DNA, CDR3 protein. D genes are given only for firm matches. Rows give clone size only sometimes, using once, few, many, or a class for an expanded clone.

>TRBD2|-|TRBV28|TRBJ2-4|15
TGTGCCAGCAGTCCATTGGGGGGGGGCAAAAACATTCAGTACTTC
CASSPLGGGKNIQYF
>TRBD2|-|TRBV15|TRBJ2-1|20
TGTGCCACCAGCAGAGGGTCGTTGACTAGCGGGAGGAGCTCCTACAATGAGCAGTTCTTC
CATSRGSLTSGRSSYNEQFF
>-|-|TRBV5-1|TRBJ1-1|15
TGCGCCAGCAGCTTGGAAGCCCAGGTGAACACTGAAGCTTTCTTT
CASSLEAQVNTEAFF
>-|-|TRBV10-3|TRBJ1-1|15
TGTGCCATCAGTGAGCTCAGGGGTAGGGGCACTGAAGCTTTCTTT
CAISELRGRGTEAFF
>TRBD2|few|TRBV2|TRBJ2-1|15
TGTGCCAGCAGGGGGACTAGCGGGGGAGGGAATGAGCAGTTCTTC
CASRGTSGGGNEQFF
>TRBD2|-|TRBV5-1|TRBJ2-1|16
TGCGCCAGCAGCCCGGAGCCGTCTAGCGGGAGCAATGAGCAGTTCTTC
CASSPEPSSGSNEQFF
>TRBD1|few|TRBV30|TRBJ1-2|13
TGTGCCTGGAGTGCTGACAGGGGCCATGGCTACACCTTC
CAWSADRGHGYTF
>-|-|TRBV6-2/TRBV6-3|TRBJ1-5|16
TGTGCCAGCAGTTTTACCGGGACAACTAGCAATCAGCCCCAGCATTTT
CASSFTGTTSNQPQHF
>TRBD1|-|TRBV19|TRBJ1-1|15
TGTGCCAGTAGGAGGGCGGACAGGGGGATCACTGAAGCTTTCTTT
CASRRADRGITEAFF
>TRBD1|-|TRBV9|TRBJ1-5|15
TGTGCCAGCAGTAGGACAGGGGAGTACGGTCAGCCCCAGCATTTT
CASSRTGEYGQPQHF
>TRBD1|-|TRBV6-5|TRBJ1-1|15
TGTGCCAGCAGGCGGCCGGGACAGGGAACAGGTGAAGCTTTCTTT
CASRRPGQGTGEAFF
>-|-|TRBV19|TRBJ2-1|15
TGTGCCAGTAGTACCGGACAGAATTCCTACAATGAGCAGTTCTTC
CASSTGQNSYNEQFF
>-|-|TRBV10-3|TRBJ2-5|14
TGTGCCATCAGTGAGCTGATCCCCGGGGAGACCCAGTACTTC
CAISELIPGETQYF
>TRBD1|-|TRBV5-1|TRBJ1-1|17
TGCGCCAGCAGATTTGTTTTTGGGGCGGACAGGGGAAATGAAGCTTTCTTT
CASRFVFGADRGNEAFF
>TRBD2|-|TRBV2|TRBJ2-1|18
TGTGCCAGCAACGAACCCGGGACTAGCGGGGGGGCCAAGGATGAGCAGTTCTTC
CASNEPGTSGGAKDEQFF
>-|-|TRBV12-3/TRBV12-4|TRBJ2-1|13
TGTGCCAGCCTAGGGGGGGGATACAATGAGCAGTTCTTC
CASLGGGYNEQFF
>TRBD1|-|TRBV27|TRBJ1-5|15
TGTGCCAGCAGCGCAGACAGGGGGCTCCATCAGCCCCAGCATTTT
CASSADRGLHQPQHF
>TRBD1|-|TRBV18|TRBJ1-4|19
TGTGCCAGCTCACCCCCCAAAACAGGGGGCCAAAAAACTAATGAAAAACTGTTTTTT
CASSPPKTGGQKTNEKLFF
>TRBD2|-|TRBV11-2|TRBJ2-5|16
TGTGCCAGCAGCCCCAATAGCGGGGGGGCCGGGGAGACCCAGTACTTC
CASSPNSGGAGETQYF
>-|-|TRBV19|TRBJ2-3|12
TGTGCCAGTAGGCAGGCCGGAGATACGCAGTATTTT
CASRQAGDTQYF
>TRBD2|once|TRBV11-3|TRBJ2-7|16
TGTGCCAGCAGCTTGTCTAGCGGGAGTATATTGACCGAGCAGTACTTC
CASSLSSGSILTEQYF
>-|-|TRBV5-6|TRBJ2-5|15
TGTGCCAGCAGCTTAGTTACCAATACGGGAGAGACCCAGTACTTC
CASSLVTNTGETQYF
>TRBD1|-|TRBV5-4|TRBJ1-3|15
TGTGCCAGCAGCGCGGACAGGAGCTCTGGAAACACCATATATTTT
CASSADRSSGNTIYF
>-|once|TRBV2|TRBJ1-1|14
TGTGCCAGCAGTGAGGACAGACCGAACACTGAAGCTTTCTTT
CASSEDRPNTEAFF
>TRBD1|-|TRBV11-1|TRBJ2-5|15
TGTGCCAGCAGCCTGACCGGGACAGGGGAAGAGACCCAGTACTTC
CASSLTGTGEETQYF
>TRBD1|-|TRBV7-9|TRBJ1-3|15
TGTGCCAGCAGTCCGAGGACAGGCGGTGGAAACACCATATATTTT
CASSPRTGGGNTIYF
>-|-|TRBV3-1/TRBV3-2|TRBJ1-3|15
TGTGCCAGCAGCCAGGGACTGGTCTCTGGAAACACCATATATTTT
CASSQGLVSGNTIYF
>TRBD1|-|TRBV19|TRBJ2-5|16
TGTGCCAGTACTCAAGGGACAGGGGTGAGGCAAGAGACCCAGTACTTC
CASTQGTGVRQETQYF
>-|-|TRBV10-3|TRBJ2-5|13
TGTGCCACCCTCGGACGGAGGGCGGAGACCCAGTACTTC
CATLGRRAETQYF
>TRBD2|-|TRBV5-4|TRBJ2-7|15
TGTGCCAGCAGCCCTGTTCGGGAGGGTTTGGGGGAGCAGTACTTC
CASSPVREGLGEQYF
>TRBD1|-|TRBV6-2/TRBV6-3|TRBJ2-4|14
TGTGCCAGCAGTTCCACACGACAGGGAAGCATTCAGTACTTC
CASSSTRQGSIQYF
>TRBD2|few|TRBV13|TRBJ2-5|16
TGTGCCAGCAGCTTAGCGGCGGCGGGAGTTTGGGAGACCCAGTACTTC
CASSLAAAGVWETQYF
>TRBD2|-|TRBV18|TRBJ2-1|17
TGTGCCAGCTCACCACCGGCTAGCGGGAGGGCCTACAATGAGCAGTTCTTC
CASSPPASGRAYNEQFF
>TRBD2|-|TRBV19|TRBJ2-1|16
TGTGCCAGTAGGCGTGATAGCGGGAGGGATTACAATGAGCAGTTCTTC
CASRRDSGRDYNEQFF
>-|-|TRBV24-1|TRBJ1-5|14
TGTGCCACCAGTGATCTTAGAAGCAATCAGCCCCAGCATTTT
CATSDLRSNQPQHF
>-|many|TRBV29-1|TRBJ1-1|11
TGCAGCGCCCGGTGGTCCACTGAAGCTTTCTTT
CSARWSTEAFF
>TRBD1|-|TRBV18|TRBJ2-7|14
TGTGCCAGCTCTCTTCAGGGGGCTTCGTACGAGCAGTACTTC
CASSLQGASYEQYF
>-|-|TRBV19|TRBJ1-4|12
TGTGCCAGTAAGGGGGTCGGTGAAAAACTGTTTTTT
CASKGVGEKLFF
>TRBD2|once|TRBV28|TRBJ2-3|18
TGTGCCAGCAGTCCGTGGTTTGTAGGGACTAGCCGCACAGATACGCAGTATTTT
CASSPWFVGTSRTDTQYF
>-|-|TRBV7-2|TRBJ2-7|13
TGTGCCAGCAGCTTGAGGGAATTCTACGAGCAGTACTTC
CASSLREFYEQYF
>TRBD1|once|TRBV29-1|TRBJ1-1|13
TGCAGCGCCTCAGGGGGCGCGGGCTCTGAAGCTTTCTTT
CSASGGAGSEAFF
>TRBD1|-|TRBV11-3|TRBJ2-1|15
TGTGCCAGCAGCCCCGGGACAGGGGCAGGTGATGAGCAGTTCTTC
CASSPGTGAGDEQFF
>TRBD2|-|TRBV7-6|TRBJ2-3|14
TGTGCCAGCAGCTTTACGGGGGGGCGGGATACGCAGTATTTT
CASSFTGGRDTQYF
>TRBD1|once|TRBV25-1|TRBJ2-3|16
TGTGCCAGCAGTGAAATGGGACAGGGTGCTAAAGATACGCAGTATTTT
CASSEMGQGAKDTQYF
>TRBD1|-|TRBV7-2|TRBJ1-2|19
TGTGCCAGCAGCTTAGCTCGAGGGGGACAGGGGGTGGGAACCTATGGCTACACCTTC
CASSLARGGQGVGTYGYTF
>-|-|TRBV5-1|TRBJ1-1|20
TGCGCCAGCAGCTTGGACATCGGGGGAGGGATCAGATCAATGAACACTGAAGCTTTCTTT
CASSLDIGGGIRSMNTEAFF
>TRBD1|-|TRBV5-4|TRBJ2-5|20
TGTGCCAGCAGCCCAGACAGGGGGCGCGTAGGTTGGGTTACGGGAGAGACCCAGTACTTC
CASSPDRGRVGWVTGETQYF
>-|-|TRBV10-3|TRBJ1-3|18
TGTGCCATCAGTGAGTCCTTCGGAACAGGAAAAGCTGGAAACACCATATATTTT
CAISESFGTGKAGNTIYF
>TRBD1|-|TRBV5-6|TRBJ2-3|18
TGTGCCAGCAGCTCTATCATGTGGGGACAGGAACGCACAGATACGCAGTATTTT
CASSSIMWGQERTDTQYF
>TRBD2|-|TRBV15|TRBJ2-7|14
TGTGCCACCAGTTTACCGGGAGGCGGCTACGAGCAGTACTTC
CATSLPGGGYEQYF
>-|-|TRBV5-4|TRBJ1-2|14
TGTGCCAGCAGCCTCCCCGGGGTTCTCTATGGCTACACCTTC
CASSLPGVLYGYTF
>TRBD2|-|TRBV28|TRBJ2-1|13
TGTGCCAGCAGTGGACTAGCGGTAGGTGAGCAGTTCTTC
CASSGLAVGEQFF
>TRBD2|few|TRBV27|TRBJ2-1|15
TGTGCCAGCAGTACTTATCCGGGACTAGGAAATGAGCAGTTCTTC
CASSTYPGLGNEQFF
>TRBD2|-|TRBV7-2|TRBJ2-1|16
TGTGCCAGCAGCTTAGCTAGCGGGGGGGCCTACAATGAGCAGTTCTTC
CASSLASGGAYNEQFF
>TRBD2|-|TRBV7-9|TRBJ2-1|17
TGTGCCAGCAGCCAACCCCGTAGGACTAGCGGGAGTCATGAGCAGTTCTTC
CASSQPRRTSGSHEQFF